One T cell receptor (beta chain) is described in this entry. These data come from a study of T cells expressing NK-cell markers. Study context: Eight donors were sequenced, of whom seven were HCMV-seropositive, while the remaining one was HCMV-seronegative.

Germline CDR1 reads SGHRS; CDR2 reads YFSETQ. The CDR3 totals 14 residues. TCRdb re-analyzed the 5' RACE reads; it lists each CDR3 protein once, without DNA. The listing contains 350,000 to 400,000 distinct CDR3 sequences. The chain has TRBV5-1 and TRBJ2-3. The origin of this receptor is a woman aged 50 to 60 in good health. The sequencing sample was made of blood T cells: a sorted CD56 or NKG2C T cell subset, CD4+ or CD8+ T cells, or bulk PBMC T cells (not recorded which). The CDR3 protein is CASSIGDSTDTQYF.